The T cell receptor beta chain described here comes from a study of shared T cell receptors in the human thymus. Germline CDR1 and CDR2: MNHNS and SASEGT. The V and J ends lost 2 bases and 6 bases respectively, with 17 bases between them. The CDR3 loop spans 16 amino acids. Data came from immunoSEQ multiplex PCR; TCRdb stores just in-frame clones and leaves some out. The table includes 500,000 to 750,000 clones, 88% detected once. In addition, the sample was reused for a study of human thymus T cells. In that study: Thymic samples were excised during corrective heart operations. Apparent skewing of V and J gene usage characterized both thymic and blood repertoires.

The receptor comes from a boy in the first two years of life with a congenital heart defect. The chain combines TRBV6-1 with TRBJ1-5; maybe TRBD1 (5 bases). Sequenced material: thymocytes. CDR3 loop: CASSESEQDACQPQHF. Here the CDR3 DNA reads TGTGCCAGCAGTGAATCTGAACAGGACGCATGTCAGCCCCAGCATTTT.